Listed here are 22 T cell receptor beta chains from one sample, sequenced in a study of low-dose radiotherapy and immunotherapy resistance in tumors. Described time point: before trial treatment. cDNA synthesis used a TRAV/TRBV-specific primer set for both chains. PCR amplification of the TCRs was performed with Phusion for 20 PCR cycles, and it relied on a constant-region primer together with a V-primer adapter. TCRdb passed the reads through MiXCR, listing each CDR3 protein once. The sample records tens of thousands of distinct CDR3 sequences, approximately 20% being singletons. The material sequenced was PBMCs, taken before treatment. The receptors originated from a male donor with prostate cancer.

This clonotype was recorded at least ten times. V and J are TRBV6-1 and TRBJ1-5; D unclear. Germline V gene sequence: CDR1 MNHNS, CDR2 SASEGT. Trimming cost V 1 base and J 0 bases, with 7 bases left between them. This CDR3 is built from 15 residues. The CDR3 DNA sequence: TGTGCCAGCAGTGAAGTAGGTTATAGCAATCAGCCCCAGCATTTT. Amino acids: CASSEVGYSNQPQHF.

This chain joins TRBV6-1 and TRBJ1-2; tentatively, D is TRBD1 (5 bases). Germline assignment: CDR1 MNHNS and CDR2 SASEGT. The CDR3 runs 15 residues. V was clipped by 2 bases and J by 7 bases, with 17 bases between them. The CDR3 region is CASSELRQGSAGYTF. In nucleotides, the CDR3 is TGTGCCAGCAGTGAACTTCGGCAGGGATCCGCTGGCTACACCTTC.

Concerning this clonotype: This may stem from a read error, because a much larger clone lies one nucleotide away. The rearrangement uses TRBV13 and TRBJ1-4; D remains unclear. Germline lookup yields CDR1 PRHDT and CDR2 FYEKMQ (reference sequence). The CDR3 contains 14 residues. DNA for the CDR3: TGTGCCAGCAGGATTGATGCAACTAATGAAGAACTGTTTTTT. Translated: CASRIDATNEELFF.

This clonotype was recorded at least ten times. This chain uses TRBV21-1 with TRBJ1-2. TRBV21-1 constitutes a pseudogene. This CDR3 comprises 14 residues. The CDR3, as DNA: TGTGCCAGCAGCAAAGTAATACCTGCCTATGGCTACACCTTC. Its protein is CASSKVIPAYGYTF.

This clonotype was detected only a few times. V is TRBV18 and J is TRBJ2-7, with 8 bases that match TRBD1. The germline gives CDR1 KGHSH, CDR2 LQKENI. The CDR3 consists of 16 residues. The trim removed 3 bases at V and 1 base at J, leaving 8 bases unmatched. Here the CDR3 DNA reads TGTGCCAGCTCACCGCGAGACAGGGGAATGTCCTACGAGCAGTACTTC. It translates to CASSPRDRGMSYEQYF. The full variable domain, in which reference TRBV18 and TRBJ2-7 provide the parts outside the CDR3, is NAGVMQNPRHLVRRRGQEARLRCSPMKGHSHVYWYRQLPEEGLKFMVYLQKENIIDESGMPKERFSAEFPKEGPSILRIQQVVRGDSAAYFCASSPRDRGMSYEQYFGPGTRLTVT.

This clonotype was counted ten times or more. The V call is TRBV6-2 or TRBV6-3, the J call TRBJ2-1; TRBD2 aligns across 9 bases. After removal of 7 bases from V and 4 bases from J, the junction contained 14 bases not matched to a gene. The CDR3 has 17 residues. Looked up from germline, CDR1 is MNHEY and CDR2 is SVGEGT. This CDR3 is CASTERGAGATYNEQFF. The CDR3 region has the DNA TGTGCCAGCACGGAGCGGGGGGCCGGGGCCACATACAATGAGCAGTTCTTC.

The chain couples TRBV6-1 to TRBJ1-4, with D hard to call. The germline V gene has CDR1 MNHNS and CDR2 SASEGT. Trimming pared 6 bases from V and 10 bases from J, leaving 18 bases between. This CDR3 has 14 residues. DNA for the CDR3: TGTGCCAGCAGAGGTCCGGGCTCGGGTGGAAAACTGTTTTTT. Translated: CASRGPGSGGKLFF.

This clonotype appeared many times. The CDR3 region has the DNA TGTGCGACAAAATGGGGCCGAAACACCGGGGAGCTGTTTTTT. Its protein product is CATKWGRNTGELFF. This sequence joins TRBV6-2 or TRBV6-3 and TRBJ2-2; tentative D call: TRBD1 (5 bases). Germline CDR1 MNHEY, CDR2 SVGEGT. The CDR3 contains 14 residues.

The table lists this clonotype with many counts. The rearrangement uses TRBV9 and TRBJ2-4; no reliable D call. From germline, CDR1 is SGDLS and CDR2 YYNGEE. This CDR3 comprises 16 residues. V dropped 7 bases and J dropped 0 bases, with 17 bases sitting between them. The CDR3 region is CASLTSVWAAKNIQYF. Here the CDR3 DNA reads TGTGCCAGCCTTACCAGCGTCTGGGCAGCCAAAAACATTCAGTACTTC.

The J gene is TRBJ2-1, the V gene TRBV3-1; tentative D call: TRBD2 (6 bases). Germline values: CDR1 LGHDT, CDR2 YNNKEL (reference sequence). With 1 base removed from V and 8 bases from J, the gap between germline ends came to 12 bases. CDR3 length: 14 amino acids. The chain's CDR3 is CASSQAGSEHEQFF. For the CDR3, the DNA is TGTGCCAGCAGCCAAGCCGGGAGTGAGCATGAGCAGTTCTTC.

This clonotype was counted many times. The rearrangement joins TRBV7-2 to TRBJ1-1, with no clear D. The CDR3 has 16 residues. The V and J ends lost 3 bases and 3 bases respectively, with 17 bases between them. Germline assignment: CDR1 SGHTA and CDR2 FQGNSA. The CDR3 DNA is TGTGCCAGCAGCTTCGCGGGATTCGCGACGGACACTGAAGCTTTCTTT. The encoded protein is CASSFAGFATDTEAFF.

There are many counts of this clonotype. The chain joins TRBV20-1 to TRBJ2-7; D possibly uses TRBD1 or TRBD2 (5 bases each). Germline V gene data show CDR1 as DFQATT and CDR2 as SNEGSKA (reference sequence). V lost 7 bases and J 2 bases, leaving 12 bases between the germline ends. The CDR3 covers 12 residues. This chain's CDR3 is CSVIGTTYEQYF. In nucleotides, the CDR3 is TGCAGTGTAATCGGGACCACCTACGAGCAGTACTTC.

This clonotype is a singleton in its sample. One end of the junction is discordant with germline, which a read error may explain. The V gene is TRBV10-3, the J gene TRBJ2-1, with D hard to call. The CDR3 is 16 amino acids. Germline loops: CDR1 ENHRY, CDR2 SYGVKD. The CDR3 DNA reads as TGTGCAATCAGTGAACAGATAATGACCCGGAACAATGAGCAGTTCTTC. It yields the protein CAISEQIMTRNNEQFF.

As to this clonotype: A far larger clone is off by one base, so a read error is likely. The chain uses TRBV20-1 and TRBJ2-5; perhaps TRBD2 as D (5 bases). This CDR3 region has 15 residues. Germline CDR1 DFQATT, CDR2 SNEGSKA (reference sequence). Trimming took off 0 bases at V and 11 bases at J, with 22 bases between the two ends. CDR3 bases: TGCAGTGCTAGAGATACGGGATCCCCCTACAATGAGCAGTACTTC. This encodes CSARDTGSPYNEQYF.

This clonotype was picked up many times. The chain is built from TRBV7-9 and TRBJ2-3, with 10 bases fitting TRBD2. Germline values: CDR1 SEHNR, CDR2 FQNEAQ (reference sequence). The CDR3 has 18 residues. The junction had 14 bases not matched to a gene; V was cut back by 5 bases and J by 3 bases. The CDR3 DNA follows: TGTGCCAGCAGCCCATTCTGGGCTAGCGGGAGTGCTACAGATACGCAGTATTTT. It yields the protein CASSPFWASGSATDTQYF.

This clonotype has at least ten counts. The rearrangement links TRBV5-3 to TRBJ2-1; no clear D gene. TRBV5-3 carries the ORF label, with uncertain function. The CDR3 loop spans 15 amino acids. The V end lost 8 bases, the J end lost 0 bases, and 15 bases lay between the germline ends. The CDR3 protein is CASTQGVSSYNEQFF. CDR3 nucleotide sequence: TGTGCCAGCACCCAAGGAGTTAGCTCCTACAATGAGCAGTTCTTC.

This clonotype was seen at least ten times. This chain links TRBV5-1 with TRBJ1-1; D may be TRBD1 (6 bases). V lost 2 bases and J 1 base, leaving 9 bases between the germline ends. Germline assignment: CDR1 SGHRS and CDR2 YFSETQ. The CDR3 sequence is 14 residues long. The CDR3 nucleotides read TGCGCCAGCAGCTTCCGGGACAAGAACACTGAAGCTTTCTTT. This codes for CASSFRDKNTEAFF.

This clonotype was seen ten or more times. The chain has TRBV20-1 and TRBJ2-2; D possibly matches TRBD1 or TRBD2 (5 bases each). The length of the CDR3 is 16 residues. V lost 3 bases, J lost 1 base, and 15 bases lay in between. The germline V gene has CDR1 DFQATT and CDR2 SNEGSKA (reference sequence). The CDR3 loop reads CSARWPGGGNTGELFF. For the CDR3, the DNA is TGCAGTGCTAGGTGGCCCGGTGGGGGGAACACCGGGGAGCTGTTTTTT.

This clonotype was recorded many times. The V call is TRBV5-1, the J call TRBJ1-4, with 8 bases lining up with TRBD1. The germline CDR1 and CDR2 sequences are SGHRS and YFSETQ. CDR3 size: 14 residues. Trimming took 4 bases from V and 5 from J; bases not matched to a gene: 4. CDR3 sequence reads: CASSETGANEKLFF. Written as DNA, the CDR3 is TGCGCCAGCAGCGAGACAGGGGCGAATGAAAAACTGTTTTTT.

This clonotype was observed at least ten times. The chain recombines TRBV5-1 with TRBJ1-6; D remains ambiguous. Germline lookup yields CDR1 SGHRS and CDR2 YFSETQ. The CDR3 totals 15 residues. The germline V and J ends were trimmed by 0 bases and 6 bases, with 10 bases remaining between them. The CDR3 DNA reads TGCGCCAGCAGCTTGGAACAGTCAGTTAATTCACCCCTCCACTTT. Protein product: CASSLEQSVNSPLHF.

This clonotype was seen ten or more times. V is TRBV7-8 and J is TRBJ1-2; 7 nucleotides match TRBD1. This CDR3 is 16 amino acids long. V shed 2 bases, J shed 3 bases, and the junction held 9 bases outside the gene matches. CDR1 is SGHVS and CDR2 is FQNEAQ in the germline V gene. As DNA, the CDR3 is TGTGCCAGCAGCTTACGCGGGGGGGGACAGCACTATGGCTACACCTTC. Translating it yields CASSLRGGGQHYGYTF. Using reference TRBV7-8 and TRBJ1-2 for the parts outside the CDR3, the full variable domain is GAGVSQSPRYKVAKRGQDVALRCDPISGHVSLFWYQQALGQGPEFLTYFQNEAQLDKSGLPSDRFFAERPEGSVSTLKIQRTQQEDSAVYLCASSLRGGGQHYGYTFGSGTRLTVV.

Ten or more counts support this clonotype. The chain couples TRBV6-1 to TRBJ2-7, with D tentatively TRBD2 (6 bases). Germline lookup yields CDR1 MNHNS and CDR2 SASEGT. The CDR3 has 11 amino acids. V was trimmed by 10 bases and J by 2 bases, leaving 9 bases between them. In nucleotides, the CDR3 is TGTGCCATCGGGAGCGCCTACGAGCAGTACTTC. It is translated as CAIGSAYEQYF.